The source of this T cell receptor (beta chain) is a study of regulatory T cells in long-lasting Graves disease. About the research overall: Those Graves' patients who were newly diagnosed had been on antithyroid drugs under 3 months.

Time point meaning: newly diagnosed GD, antithyroid drugs for less than 3 months. Extracted PBMC RNA gave rise to the TCR library. CDR3 regions were amplified by Arm-PCR using iRepertoire HTBI primers to build TCR beta libraries. One entry per CDR3 protein results from TCRdb running MiXCR on the multiplex PCR reads. The repertoire holds roughly 530,000 distinct CDR3 sequences, with 16% as singletons. This clonotype was recorded many times. These sequences were also reported in another study, on T cells in Graves' hyperthyroidism and ophthalmopathy. That paper notes: Within blood appeared most thyroid clonotypes that had expanded above 0.001.

The receptor was isolated from a middle-aged woman with Graves disease. The sequenced sample was peripheral blood mononuclear cells (PBMCs), obtained at new diagnosis, from a patient treated with antithyroid drugs.

The CDR3 DNA sequence: TGTGCCAGCTCACCACCCGGCATTAACACTGAAGCTTTCTTT. This translates into CASSPPGINTEAFF. V and J are TRBV18 and TRBJ1-1; D remains unclear. V was trimmed by 0 bases and J by 2 bases, leaving 7 bases between them. Germline V gene lookup returns CDR1 KGHSH and CDR2 LQKENI. The CDR3 covers 14 residues.